The 20 T cell receptor beta chains listed next were all sequenced from one sample in a study of T-cell memory formation after mild COVID-19. In TCRdb, the 5' RACE reads were re-called with MiXCR into one record per CDR3 protein. The sample gives about 290,000 distinct CDR3 sequences, under 20% of which show up once; about 21% is in the top ten. The sequenced material came from PBMCs or a T cell subset sorted from them (not recorded which). The source is a man younger than 35 who had mild COVID-19 (a few samples of this study predate the infection). Cell type and time point are not known.

Turning to this clonotype: The junction departs from germline at one end; a sequencing error may be responsible. The CDR3 reads CASSIGTYIEQFF. The CDR3 DNA reads TGTGCCAGCAGTATCGGGACATACATTGAGCAGTTCTTC. The chain has TRBV6-2 or TRBV6-3 and TRBJ2-1; the D gene is possibly TRBD1 (6 bases). The CDR3 contains 13 residues. The V gene's germline CDR1 is MNHEY and CDR2 SVGEGT.

The V and J genes are TRBV6-5 and TRBJ1-6, with D unclear. The germline V gene encodes CDR1 MNHEY and CDR2 SVGAGI. Trimming removed 1 base at V and 6 bases at J, with 13 bases between. The CDR3 length is 16 residues. In DNA, the CDR3 is TGTGCCAGCAGTTACTGGGCGGCCGTCGGTAATTCACCCCTCCACTTT. Encoded protein: CASSYWAAVGNSPLHF.

This clonotype was recorded at least ten times. This chain joins TRBV5-4 and TRBJ2-7, with no clear D. The germline V and J ends were trimmed by 3 bases and 3 bases, with 13 bases remaining between them. The CDR3 runs 14 residues. Per the germline V gene, CDR1 is SGHNT and CDR2 is YYREEE (reference sequence). Here the CDR3 DNA reads TGTGCCAGCAGCTCGGTCGGTGCAATCTACGAGCAGTACTTC. It translates to CASSSVGAIYEQYF.

This clonotype has only one observation. The rearrangement joins TRBV7-2 to TRBJ2-5, with 10 nucleotides matching TRBD2. V dropped 5 bases and J dropped 4; count of bases not matched to a gene: 13. CDR1 SGHTA and CDR2 FQGNSA come from the germline V gene. The CDR3 consists of 17 residues. CDR3 region: CASSPRGAGGPGETQYF. CDR3 DNA: TGTGCCAGCAGCCCCCGTGGAGCGGGGGGGCCGGGAGAGACCCAGTACTTC.

This chain uses TRBV5-5 with TRBJ2-5; possible D gene TRBD1, 5 bases. The germline V and J ends were trimmed by 3 bases and 5 bases, with 11 bases remaining between them. The CDR3 contains 13 residues. Germline V gives CDR1 SGHKS, CDR2 YYEKEE (reference sequence). CDR3 in DNA: TGTGCCAGCAGCTCGTGGGGCCGGGAGACCCAGTACTTC. It yields the protein CASSSWGRETQYF.

The chain couples TRBV18 to TRBJ2-7; 9 positions agree with TRBD1. J was trimmed by 6 bases and V by 3 bases; bases with no gene match: 9. CDR1 and CDR2 from the germline V gene are KGHSH and LQKENI. The CDR3 spans 15 residues. CDR3: CASSPGTGLGFEQYF. The CDR3 DNA reads TGTGCCAGCTCACCGGGGACAGGGTTGGGCTTCGAGCAGTACTTC.

This clonotype was picked up a small number of times. The V and J genes are TRBV20-1 and TRBJ1-5; tentative D call: TRBD1 (5 bases). The germline V gene encodes CDR1 DFQATT and CDR2 SNEGSKA (reference sequence). The V end was cut by 0 bases, the J end by 4 bases, with 7 bases between. This CDR3 comprises 13 residues. The CDR3 bases are TGCAGTGCTAGAGAGTCAGGGAATCAGCCCCAGCATTTT. This translates into CSARESGNQPQHF.

This clonotype was seen many times. V and J are TRBV7-9 and TRBJ2-4, with D possibly matching TRBD1 (6 bases). Germline-derived CDR1 and CDR2 are SEHNR and FQNEAQ (reference sequence). The CDR3 has 14 residues. V was pared by 3 bases and J by 6 bases, with 12 bases between. The CDR3 DNA reads as TGTGCCAGCAGCTTTCAGGGGTCTCCAAACATTCAGTACTTC. Its translation is CASSFQGSPNIQYF. Using reference TRBV7-9 and TRBJ2-4 for the parts outside the CDR3, the full variable domain is DTGVSQNPRHKITKRGQNVTFRCDPISEHNRLYWYRQTLGQGPEFLTYFQNEAQLEKSRLLSDRFSAERPKGSFSTLEIQRTEQGDSAMYLCASSFQGSPNIQYFGAGTRLSVL.

The rearrangement uses TRBV5-1 and TRBJ2-5; 9 positions agree with TRBD1. The CDR3 consists of 15 residues. Trimming removed 3 bases from V and 3 bases from J; junction bases left unmatched: 6. CDR1 SGHRS and CDR2 YFSETQ come from the germline V gene. CDR3 in DNA: TGCGCCAGCAGCTACGGGACAGGGCAAAAAGAGACCCAGTACTTC. Protein sequence: CASSYGTGQKETQYF.

The chain carries TRBV7-2 and TRBJ1-1, with TRBD1 as a possible D gene (5 bases). CDR1 SGHTA and CDR2 FQGNSA come from the germline V gene. V gave up 3 bases and J gave up 0 bases, with 11 bases separating them. The CDR3 is 15 residues long. CDR3 in amino acids: CASSFGAAMNTEAFF. CDR3 DNA sequence: TGTGCCAGCAGCTTCGGGGCAGCGATGAACACTGAAGCTTTCTTT.

In its sample, this clonotype was seen a few times. The genes are TRBV7-3 and TRBJ2-2; 8 positions agree with TRBD2. This CDR3 has 14 residues. With V trimmed by 5 bases and J by 4 bases, 3 bases remained unmatched. The V gene's germline CDR1 is SGHTA and CDR2 FQGTGA. The CDR3 bases are TGTGCCAGCAGCAATCGGGGGGGCACCGGGGAGCTGTTTTTT. This translates into CASSNRGGTGELFF. The whole variable domain, filled in from reference TRBV7-3 and TRBJ2-2, reads GAGVSQTPSNKVTEKGKYVELRCDPISGHTALYWYRQSLGQGPEFLIYFQGTGAADDSGLPNDRFFAVRPEGSVSTLKIQRTERGDSAVYLCASSNRGGTGELFFGEGSRLTVL.

The rearrangement uses TRBV5-1 and TRBJ2-2; unclear D gene. From germline, CDR1 is SGHRS and CDR2 YFSETQ. This CDR3 is built from 15 residues. Between the trimmed V and J ends, which lost 0 bases and 1 base, there was a span of 7 bases. The CDR3 reads CASSLAWQNTGELFF. DNA of the CDR3: TGCGCCAGCAGCTTGGCCTGGCAGAACACCGGGGAGCTGTTTTTT.

This clonotype was seen more than once but under ten times. V usage is TRBV12-3 or TRBV12-4 and J usage is TRBJ2-5; 8 nucleotides line up with TRBD2. This CDR3 spans 13 amino acids. V dropped 7 bases and J dropped 5; count of bases not matched to a gene: 6. Here the CDR3 DNA reads TGTGCCAGCAAGGCGGGGGGCTGGGAGACCCAGTACTTC. Translated: CASKAGGWETQYF.

This clonotype was detected a few times. The chain joins TRBV7-9 to TRBJ2-3, with TRBD2 matching 8 bases. V shed 5 bases and J 2 bases; nucleotides not matched to a gene: 9. Germline CDR1 is SEHNR and CDR2 is FQNEAQ (reference sequence). This CDR3 comprises 16 residues. In DNA, the CDR3 is TGTGCCAGCAGCCCAACTAGCGGAACGATCACAGATACGCAGTATTTT. It encodes CASSPTSGTITDTQYF.

This clonotype appeared a few times. The rearrangement joins TRBV7-2 to TRBJ1-2; tentatively, D is TRBD1 (5 bases). Germline V CDR1 and CDR2: SGHTA, FQGNSA. This CDR3 has 14 residues. The V end lost 5 bases, the J end lost 7 bases, and 17 bases lay between the germline ends. CDR3: CASSLAGEVGGYTF. As DNA, the CDR3 is TGTGCCAGCAGCCTGGCGGGGGAAGTCGGTGGCTACACCTTC.

CDR3 sequence: CASNTDGNQPQHF. The CDR3 DNA reads as TGTGCCAGCAATACTGACGGAAATCAGCCCCAGCATTTT. The rearrangement joins TRBV12-3 or TRBV12-4 to TRBJ1-5; D call uncertain. The CDR3 loop spans 13 amino acids. V lost 7 bases and J lost 4, with 11 bases in between.

CDR3 amino acids: CASSLFPRLAMTDTQYF. The CDR3, as DNA: TGTGCCAGCAGCTTATTTCCCCGGCTAGCGATGACAGATACGCAGTATTTT. This chain links TRBV7-8 with TRBJ2-3, with a weak D call TRBD2 (6 bases). There are 17 residues in the CDR3. The germline V gene encodes CDR1 SGHVS and CDR2 FQNEAQ. V lost 2 bases and J 3 bases, leaving 18 bases between the germline ends.

The gene calls are TRBV20-1 and TRBJ1-1, with D possibly matching TRBD1 (6 bases). Germline CDR1 and CDR2: DFQATT and SNEGSKA (reference sequence). The CDR3 has 13 residues. V lost 1 base to trimming and J lost 1 base, with 7 bases between them. Here the CDR3 DNA reads TGCAGTGCTAGAGGGGGGCCGAACACTGAAGCTTTCTTT. Its translation: CSARGGPNTEAFF.

The V gene is TRBV3-1, the J gene TRBJ1-3; D uncertain. Per the germline V gene, CDR1 is LGHDT and CDR2 is YNNKEL (reference sequence). This CDR3 has 13 residues. The ends were cut back, 4 bases at V and 4 bases at J, with 8 bases in the middle. In DNA, the CDR3 is TGTGCCAGCAGCCGGCAGCTCGGAAACACCATATATTTT. Protein: CASSRQLGNTIYF.

V usage is TRBV11-2 and J usage is TRBJ1-5; D remains unclear. V lost 5 bases, J lost 5 bases, and 10 bases lay in between. The CDR3 loop spans 13 amino acids. Germline V lookup: CDR1 SGHAT, CDR2 FQNNGV. CDR3 protein: CASSPQSDQPQHF. CDR3 coding DNA: TGTGCCAGCAGCCCGCAGAGTGATCAGCCCCAGCATTTT.